Given below is one TCR beta chain in context. The length of the CDR3 is 15 residues. The germline V gene encodes CDR1 KGHSH and CDR2 LQKENI. V was cut by 3 bases and J by 3 bases, with 14 bases left in between. The data were obtained in a study of blood T cell repertoires in COVID-19. As for the study in general: Sources were T cells, B-cell-depleted T cells, or PBMCs; the material itself was cDNA or gDNA.

This table comes from immunoSEQ multiplex PCR, and its TCRdb copy is limited to in-frame clones, with some not included. The sample records some 41,000 clones, around 80% being singletons. The sequence derives from a woman aged 80 or older with active or convalescent COVID-19. V and J are TRBV18 and TRBJ1-1, with D unclear. Sequenced input: peripheral blood. CDR3 region: CASSPQTRRDTEAFF. CDR3 DNA: TGTGCCAGCTCACCTCAGACGCGGCGGGACACTGAAGCTTTCTTT.